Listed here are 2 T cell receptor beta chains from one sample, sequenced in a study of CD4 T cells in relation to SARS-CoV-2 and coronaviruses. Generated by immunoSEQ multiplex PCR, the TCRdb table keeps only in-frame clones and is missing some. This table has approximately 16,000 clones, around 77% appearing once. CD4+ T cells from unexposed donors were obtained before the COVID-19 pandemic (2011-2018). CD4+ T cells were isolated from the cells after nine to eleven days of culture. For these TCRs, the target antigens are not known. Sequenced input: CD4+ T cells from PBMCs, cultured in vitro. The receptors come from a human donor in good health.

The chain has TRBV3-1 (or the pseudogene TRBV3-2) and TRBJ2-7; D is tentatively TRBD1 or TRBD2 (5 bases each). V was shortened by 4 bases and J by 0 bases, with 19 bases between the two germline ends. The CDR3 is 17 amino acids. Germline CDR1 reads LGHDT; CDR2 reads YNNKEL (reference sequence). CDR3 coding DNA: TGTGCCAGCAGCCTAAGTCCTGGGGGACCGAGCTCCTACGAGCAGTACTTC. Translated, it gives CASSLSPGGPSSYEQYF.

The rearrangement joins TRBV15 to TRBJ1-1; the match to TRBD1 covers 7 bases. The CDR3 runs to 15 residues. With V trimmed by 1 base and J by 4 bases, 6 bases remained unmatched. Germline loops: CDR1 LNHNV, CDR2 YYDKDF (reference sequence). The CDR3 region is CATSRGTGQFTEAFF. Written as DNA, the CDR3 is TGTGCCACCAGCAGAGGAACGGGACAGTTCACTGAAGCTTTCTTT.